This entry describes one TCR beta chain. This entry is derived from a study of blood T cell repertoires in COVID-19. Overall study context: PBMCs, B-cell-depleted T cells, or T cells were the source of the cDNA or gDNA that made up the material.

As originally analysed: Amplification of reference gene primers was used by the study to estimate nucleated cell counts. The method was immunoSEQ multiplex PCR; TCRdb's version includes in-frame clones alone and lacks a portion of them. That table is the source of V, J and clone size, and D and trimming were worked out from the DNA. This table holds nearly 350,000 clones, approximately 84% found once. The CDR3 has 15 amino acids. Germline V lookup: CDR1 MGHRA, CDR2 YSYEKL. Between the trimmed V and J ends, which lost 1 base and 0 bases, there was a span of 10 bases. Assignments of participants to cohorts depended upon their own reported clinical history. Recovered Cohort 3 donors showed two negative PCRs, clearance, or symptom resolution.

The chain has TRBV4-1 and TRBJ2-7; weak D call: TRBD1 (6 bases). The origin of this receptor is a woman aged 25 to 39 who had recovered from COVID-19. The material sequenced was PBMCs or T cells enriched from blood (not recorded which). The CDR3 DNA reads TGCGCCAGCAGCCAAGGAGCAGGGGTCTCCTACGAGCAGTACTTC. As protein: CASSQGAGVSYEQYF.